The 3 T cell receptor beta chains listed next were all sequenced from one sample in a study of cytomegalovirus exposure and HLA in healthy donors. In the PCR, 60 Vbeta and 13 Jbeta primers were used. Clones were sequenced by immunoSEQ multiplex PCR, and TCRdb holds only the in-frame ones, with some missing. The sample has 170,000 or so clones, around 80% seen once; the top ten hold approximately 1.5%. The sequenced sample was PBMCs. All receptors come from a young woman in good health and CMV-seropositive.

The V and J genes are TRBV19 and TRBJ2-1, with 10 bases lining up with TRBD2. The V gene's germline CDR1 is LNHDA and CDR2 SQIVND (reference sequence). Trimming took 5 bases from V and 8 from J; bases not matched to a gene: 9. The CDR3 covers 15 residues. The CDR3 DNA sequence: TGTGCCAGTAGTCTCACCGGGACTAGCGAGTATGAGCAGTTCTTC. Its protein product is CASSLTGTSEYEQFF.

This clone appeared a single time. V gene TRBV28 combines with J gene TRBJ2-5; D is unresolved. Germline CDR1 reads MDHEN; CDR2 reads SYDVKM. The V end lost 2 bases, the J end lost 4 bases, and 8 bases lay between the germline ends. The CDR3 consists of 13 residues. In DNA, the CDR3 is TGTGCCAGCAGTTTAGTTTCGGTAGAGACCCAGTACTTC. The encoded protein is CASSLVSVETQYF.

This clone was observed once. The J gene is TRBJ1-2, the V gene TRBV5-4; tentative D call: TRBD1 (6 bases). Trimming left V 1 base short and J 8 bases short, with 15 bases between. The germline CDR1 and CDR2 sequences are SGHNT and YYREEE (reference sequence). This CDR3 region has 14 residues. The CDR3 reads CASSLPTGYIGYTF. Here the CDR3 DNA reads TGTGCCAGCAGCTTGCCCACAGGGTATATCGGCTACACCTTC.